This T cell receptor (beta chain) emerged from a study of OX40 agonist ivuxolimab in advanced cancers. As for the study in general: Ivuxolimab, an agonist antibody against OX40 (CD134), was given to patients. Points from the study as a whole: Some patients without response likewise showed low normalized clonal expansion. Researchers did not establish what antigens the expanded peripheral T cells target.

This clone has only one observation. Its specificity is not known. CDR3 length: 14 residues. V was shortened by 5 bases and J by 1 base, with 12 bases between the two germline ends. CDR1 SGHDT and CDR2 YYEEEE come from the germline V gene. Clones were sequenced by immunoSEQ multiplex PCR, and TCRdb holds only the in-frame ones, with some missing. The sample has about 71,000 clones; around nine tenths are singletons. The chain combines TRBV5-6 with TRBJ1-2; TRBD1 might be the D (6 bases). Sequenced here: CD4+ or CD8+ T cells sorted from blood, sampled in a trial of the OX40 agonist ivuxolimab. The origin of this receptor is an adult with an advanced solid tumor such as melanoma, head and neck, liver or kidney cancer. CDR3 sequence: CASRSLQGNYGYTF. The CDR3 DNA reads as TGTGCCAGCAGGTCATTACAGGGTAACTATGGCTACACCTTC.